The sequence of this TCR beta chain was determined in a study of blood T cell repertoires in COVID-19 (dated by TCRdb to the early 2020s). Broadly, across the study: The collaborator samples originated in the United States, Italy and Spain and spanned the acute and convalescent phases of COVID-19. The material from the prospective study consisted of cDNA or gDNA derived from T cells, B-cell-depleted T cells, or PBMCs. Deeply sampled blood TCRbeta repertoires from subjects exposed to, actively infected with, or recovered from COVID-19 were included in the dataset. The repertoires were made available in a free public database intended to serve as a resource for research on the immune response to SARS-CoV-2. The samples were drawn from two sources: the first 160 participants of the ongoing ImmuneRACE study, and 1,200 or so subjects contributed by 6 global collaborators. Nearly every sample came with metadata listing a de-identified subject ID, COVID-19 status, age in years and sex. HLA class I and class II types, where available, came from metadata supplied by the sample provider rather than from assay-based typing. Overall study results and their limits: The amount of clinical and demographic metadata varied by source and participant and was provided uncurated.

V is pruned by 8 bases and J by 4 bases, leaving 4 bases of the junction without a gene match. The CDR3 covers 13 residues, taking in both the cysteine and the phenylalanine. The only DNA kept is the CDR3, 39 bases in frame from the first base. Whole blood was collected in K2EDTA tubes by collaborating institutions according to the institutions' own protocols. For TCRbeta analysis, collaborators shipped samples in one of three forms: frozen whole blood, isolated PBMCs, or DNA extracted from either of those sample types. The immunoSEQ Assay, a bias-controlled multiplex PCR, was used to amplify TCRbeta CDR3 regions from genomic DNA. The paper's processing steps were these. The number of nucleated cells in each sample was estimated by amplification of reference gene primers within the assay. Sequence reads were collapsed and filtered to measure the absolute abundance of every unique TCRbeta CDR3 rearrangement. For each sample, productive Simpson clonality was calculated as the square root of Simpson's diversity index over productive rearrangements. TCRdb re-hosts the immuneACCESS table, in-frame sequences only. Its copies lack some clones; in the studies checked, an unresolved V gene accounts for under half of them, and the cause for the rest is not known. V, J and clone size were drawn from that table, and D and trimming were deduced from the DNA. The sample table records hundreds of thousands of clones; around 82% of these occur just once. Nearly 5% of the sample is held by the ten biggest clonotypes.

The table lists this clone with a count of one. Its antigen remains undetermined. Nothing much larger sits one base from this clone, and base qualities are not available. The V gene is TRBV12-3 or TRBV12-4 and the J gene is TRBJ1-1; 10 junctional bases match TRBD1. The TCR originated in a woman aged 80 or over with active or convalescent COVID-19. The source material was peripheral blood. The CDR3 has the sequence CASRRTGGTEAFF. The DNA is as follows: TGTGCCAGCCGGAGGACAGGGGGCACTGAAGCTTTCTTT.